These T cell receptor beta chains were read from a single sample in a study of T cell responses to AZD1222 COVID-19 vaccine. Data came from immunoSEQ multiplex PCR; TCRdb stores just in-frame clones and leaves some out. Of 95,000 to 100,000 clones listed, approximately 91% are singletons. The source material was peripheral blood, sampled 28 days after the second AZD1222 dose. These receptors were taken from an adult who received the AZD1222 COVID-19 vaccine. Each CDR3 is given with its conserved first and last residue. Fields, in order: clone size, D gene, J gene, V gene, CDR3 protein, CDR3 DNA. A D gene is named only where the DNA matches it firmly. Clone size appears in some rows only: once, few, many, or a class for an expanded clone.

>NA|TRBD1|TRBJ1-2|TRBV5-4
CASSPQGAHGYTF
TGTGCCAGCAGCCCACAGGGGGCCCACGGCTACACCTTC
>once|NA|TRBJ1-6|TRBV10-3
CAISESVEGLSPLHF
TGTGCCATCAGTGAGTCAGTGGAGGGTTTGTCACCCCTCCACTTT
>NA|NA|TRBJ2-7|TRBV10-3
CAIRRLKGEQYF
TGTGCCATCAGGAGATTAAAGGGGGAGCAGTACTTC
>NA|TRBD2|TRBJ2-1|TRBV11-3
CASSLAGGYNEQFF
TGTGCCAGCAGCTTAGCGGGAGGGTACAATGAGCAGTTCTTC
>once|TRBD1|TRBJ2-7|TRBV28
CASNPGQAYEQYF
TGTGCCAGCAACCCTGGACAGGCCTACGAGCAGTACTTC
>NA|NA|TRBJ1-1|TRBV7-9
CASSLVAPEEAFF
TGTGCCAGCAGCTTAGTGGCCCCGGAGGAAGCTTTCTTT
>NA|NA|TRBJ2-1|TRBV5-1
CASSLGTNNEQFF
TGCGCCAGCAGCTTGGGGACTAACAATGAGCAGTTCTTC
>NA|NA|TRBJ2-5|TRBV6-6
CASSQQEGPETQYF
TGTGCCAGCAGCCAGCAGGAGGGACCAGAGACCCAGTACTTC
>NA|NA|TRBJ2-7|TRBV27
CASSLFQGEQYF
TGTGCCAGCAGTTTATTTCAGGGTGAGCAGTACTTC
>NA|NA|TRBJ1-1|TRBV28
CASSLGVTEAFF
TGTGCCAGCAGTTTAGGTGTTACTGAAGCTTTCTTT
>NA|NA|TRBJ2-7|TRBV6-5
CASRNTGSGAYEQYF
TGTGCCAGCAGGAATACCGGGTCAGGGGCCTACGAGCAGTACTTC
>NA|NA|TRBJ2-1|TRBV15
CATSRAVRGSYNEQFF
TGTGCCACCAGCAGAGCAGTCCGGGGCTCCTACAATGAGCAGTTCTTC
>NA|TRBD1|TRBJ1-5|TRBV15
CATSRDRTGFQPQHF
TGTGCCACCAGCAGAGATAGGACAGGGTTTCAGCCCCAGCATTTT
>NA|NA|TRBJ1-3|TRBV6-5
CASRDISGITIYF
TGTGCCAGCAGGGACATCTCTGGAATCACCATATATTTT
>NA|NA|TRBJ1-1|TRBV5-1
CASSLTLQGNTEAFF
TGCGCCAGCAGCTTGACCTTACAGGGGAACACTGAAGCTTTCTTT
>once|NA|TRBJ2-7|TRBV4-1
CASSPYRGGRNFTYEQYF
TGCGCCAGCAGCCCCTATAGGGGGGGCAGAAATTTTACCTACGAGCAGTACTTC
>few|NA|TRBJ2-5|TRBV18
CASSPPLPPETQYF
TGTGCCAGCTCACCACCGTTGCCTCCAGAGACCCAGTACTTC
>NA|NA|TRBJ1-2|TRBV15
CATSRAGTYGYTF
TGTGCCACCAGCAGAGCAGGGACCTATGGCTACACCTTC
>NA|TRBD2|TRBJ2-7|TRBV11-2
CASRLGLAGVGEQYF
TGTGCCAGCAGACTGGGACTAGCGGGAGTGGGTGAGCAGTACTTC
>NA|TRBD2|TRBJ2-1|TRBV27
CASSLRGRSGSSQDEQFF
TGTGCCAGCAGTTTACGGGGACGGAGCGGGAGCAGTCAAGATGAGCAGTTCTTC
>NA|TRBD1|TRBJ1-2|TRBV4-1
CASSPIPLDRNYGYTF
TGCGCCAGCAGCCCCATACCTCTGGACAGGAACTATGGCTACACCTTC
>NA|NA|TRBJ1-1|TRBV30
CAGRIGSGTEAFF
TGTGCCGGAAGGATTGGGTCGGGGACTGAAGCTTTCTTT
>NA|NA|TRBJ1-5|TRBV5-1
CASSLGPDSGNQPQHF
TGCGCCAGCAGCTTGGGTCCGGACTCGGGCAATCAGCCCCAGCATTTT
>NA|NA|TRBJ1-4|TRBV5-8
CASSPLRLGEKLFF
TGTGCCAGCAGCCCCCTCCGGCTGGGTGAAAAACTGTTTTTT
>few|NA|TRBJ2-7|TRBV28
CASSSSKGRQNTYEQYF
TGTGCCAGCAGTTCCTCCAAGGGACGACAGAATACCTACGAGCAGTACTTC
>NA|NA|TRBJ1-2|TRBV3-1/TRBV3-2
CASSPRGTAANYGYTF
TGTGCCAGCAGCCCGCGGGGAACAGCAGCTAACTATGGCTACACCTTC
>NA|NA|TRBJ1-5|TRBV27
CASSLTANGNQPQHF
TGTGCCAGCAGCCTAACAGCGAATGGCAATCAGCCCCAGCATTTT
>NA|NA|TRBJ2-2|TRBV5-1
CASSFMNSPGELFF
TGCGCCAGCAGCTTCATGAATTCCCCCGGGGAGCTGTTTTTT
>once|TRBD1|TRBJ2-7|TRBV7-2
CASSLAGQPLFSYEQYF
TGTGCCAGCAGCTTAGCGGGACAGCCCCTCTTCTCCTACGAGCAGTACTTC
>NA|TRBD1|TRBJ1-3|TRBV30
CAWSVQGSRGTIYF
TGTGCCTGGAGTGTACAGGGGTCGAGGGGCACCATATATTTT
>few|NA|TRBJ1-2|TRBV4-1
CASSSVGGDYGYTF
TGCGCCAGCAGCTCCGTGGGGGGGGACTATGGCTACACCTTC
>NA|TRBD2|TRBJ2-7|TRBV6-1
CASSEEGLAAYEQYF
TGTGCCAGCAGTGAAGAGGGACTAGCGGCCTACGAGCAGTACTTC
>NA|TRBD2|TRBJ2-1|TRBV9
CASSAQLGLAGREQFF
TGTGCCAGCAGCGCCCAGCTTGGGCTAGCGGGACGTGAGCAGTTCTTC
>NA|TRBD2|TRBJ2-5|TRBV5-4
CASSFTQAGTETQYF
TGTGCCAGCAGCTTCACCCAAGCGGGAACAGAGACCCAGTACTTC
>NA|TRBD2|TRBJ2-5|TRBV5-1
CASSLRTSGSLETQYF
TGCGCCAGCAGCTTGAGGACTAGCGGGAGTTTGGAGACCCAGTACTTC
>NA|NA|TRBJ2-7|TRBV7-9
CASSLFSGRSSYEQYF
TGTGCCAGCAGCTTATTTAGTGGGAGGAGCTCCTACGAGCAGTACTTC
>NA|NA|TRBJ1-1|TRBV27
CASSLARGVEAFF
TGTGCCAGCAGTTTAGCCCGGGGGGTTGAAGCTTTCTTT
>once|NA|TRBJ2-7|TRBV3-1/TRBV3-2
CASSPRRSGNEQYF
TGTGCCAGCAGCCCCCGGCGTTCCGGTAACGAGCAGTACTTC
>NA|NA|TRBJ1-1|TRBV18
CASSLNTNTEAFF
TGTGCCAGCTCACTTAACACTAACACTGAAGCTTTCTTT
>NA|TRBD1|TRBJ1-2|TRBV7-2
CASSAPGQYYGYTF
TGTGCCAGCAGCGCGCCGGGACAGTACTATGGCTACACCTTC
>NA|NA|TRBJ1-1|TRBV29-1
CSVDGFLGNTEAFF
TGCAGCGTTGACGGGTTCCTGGGGAACACTGAAGCTTTCTTT
>NA|NA|TRBJ2-7|TRBV6-2/TRBV6-3
CASSYIVNLGTKNEQYF
TGTGCCAGCAGTTACATAGTCAACCTAGGGACGAAGAACGAGCAGTACTTC
>once|NA|TRBJ2-7|TRBV6-1
CASSEAAGSSYEQYF
TGTGCCAGCAGTGAAGCGGCCGGGAGCTCCTACGAGCAGTACTTC
>NA|NA|TRBJ2-2|TRBV5-1
CASSLLGGVPGELFF
TGCGCCAGCAGCTTGTTGGGGGGAGTCCCCGGGGAGCTGTTTTTT